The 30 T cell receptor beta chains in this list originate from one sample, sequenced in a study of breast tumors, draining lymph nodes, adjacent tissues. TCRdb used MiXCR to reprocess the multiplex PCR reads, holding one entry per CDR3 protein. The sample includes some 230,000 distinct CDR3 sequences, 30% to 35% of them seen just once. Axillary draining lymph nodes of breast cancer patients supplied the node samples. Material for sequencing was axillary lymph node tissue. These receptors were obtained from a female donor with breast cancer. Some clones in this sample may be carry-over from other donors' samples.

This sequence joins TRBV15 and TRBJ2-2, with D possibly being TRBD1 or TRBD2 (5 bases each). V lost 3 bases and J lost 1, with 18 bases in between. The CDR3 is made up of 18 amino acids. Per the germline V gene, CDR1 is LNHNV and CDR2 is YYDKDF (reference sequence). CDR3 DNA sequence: TGTGCCACCAGCAGCTCGGAGGCCGGGACGTGGAACACCGGGGAGCTGTTTTTT. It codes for CATSSSEAGTWNTGELFF.

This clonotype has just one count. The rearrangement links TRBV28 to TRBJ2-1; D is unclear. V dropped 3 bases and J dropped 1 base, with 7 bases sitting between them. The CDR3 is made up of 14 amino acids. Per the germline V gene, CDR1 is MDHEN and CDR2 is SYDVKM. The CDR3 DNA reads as TGTGCCAGCAGTTTTAGTACTTCCTACAATGAGCAGTTCTTC. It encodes CASSFSTSYNEQFF. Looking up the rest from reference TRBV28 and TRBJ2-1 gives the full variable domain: DVKVTQSSRYLVKRTGEKVFLECVQDMDHENMFWYRQDPGLGLRLIYFSYDVKMKEKGDIPEGYSVSREKKERFSLILESASTNQTSMYLCASSFSTSYNEQFFGPGTRLTVL.

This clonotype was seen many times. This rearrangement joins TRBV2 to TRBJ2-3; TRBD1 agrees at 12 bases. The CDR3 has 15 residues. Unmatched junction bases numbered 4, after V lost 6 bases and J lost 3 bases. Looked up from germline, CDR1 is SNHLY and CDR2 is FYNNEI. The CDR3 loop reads CASRGQGARTDTQYF. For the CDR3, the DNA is TGTGCCAGCAGGGGACAGGGGGCGAGAACAGATACGCAGTATTTT.

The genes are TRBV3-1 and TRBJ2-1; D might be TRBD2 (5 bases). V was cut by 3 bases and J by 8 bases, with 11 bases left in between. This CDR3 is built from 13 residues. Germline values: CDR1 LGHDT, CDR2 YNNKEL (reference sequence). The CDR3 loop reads CASSHSSFYEQFF. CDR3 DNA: TGTGCCAGCAGCCACTCTAGCTTCTATGAGCAGTTCTTC.

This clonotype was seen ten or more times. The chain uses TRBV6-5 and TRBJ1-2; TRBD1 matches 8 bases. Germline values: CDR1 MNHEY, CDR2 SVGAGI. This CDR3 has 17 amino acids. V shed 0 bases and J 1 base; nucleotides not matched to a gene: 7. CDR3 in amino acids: CASSYSLDRALNYGYTF. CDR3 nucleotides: TGTGCCAGCAGTTACTCTCTGGACAGGGCACTTAACTATGGCTACACCTTC.

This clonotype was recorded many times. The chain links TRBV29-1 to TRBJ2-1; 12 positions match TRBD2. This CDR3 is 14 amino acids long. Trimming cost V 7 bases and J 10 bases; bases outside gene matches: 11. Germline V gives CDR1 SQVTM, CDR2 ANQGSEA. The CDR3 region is CSGAELAGGREQFF. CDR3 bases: TGCAGCGGTGCGGAGCTAGCGGGGGGGCGGGAGCAGTTCTTC.

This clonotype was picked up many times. DNA for the CDR3: TGCAGTGCGGGTGGGAGGTCAGGAAATGAGCAGTTCTTC. This codes for CSAGGRSGNEQFF. This chain connects TRBV20-1 to TRBJ2-1; TRBD2 might be the D (6 bases). Looked up from germline, CDR1 is DFQATT and CDR2 is SNEGSKA (reference sequence). The CDR3 runs 13 residues. V gave up 6 bases and J gave up 7 bases, with 16 bases separating them.

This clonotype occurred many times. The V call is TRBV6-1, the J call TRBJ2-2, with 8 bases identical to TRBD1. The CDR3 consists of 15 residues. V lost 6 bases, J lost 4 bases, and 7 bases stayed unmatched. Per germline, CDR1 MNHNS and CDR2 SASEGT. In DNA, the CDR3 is TGTGCCAGCAGGGACAGGGCCTCTGGCACCGGGGAGCTGTTTTTT. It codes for CASRDRASGTGELFF.

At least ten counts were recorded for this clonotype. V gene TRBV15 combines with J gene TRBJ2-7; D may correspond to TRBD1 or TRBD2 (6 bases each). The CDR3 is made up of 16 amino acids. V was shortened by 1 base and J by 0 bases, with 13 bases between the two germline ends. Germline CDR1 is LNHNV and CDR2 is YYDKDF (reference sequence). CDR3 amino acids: CATSRVGGPGSYEQYF. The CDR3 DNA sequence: TGTGCCACCAGCAGAGTAGGGGGGCCGGGCTCCTACGAGCAGTACTTC.

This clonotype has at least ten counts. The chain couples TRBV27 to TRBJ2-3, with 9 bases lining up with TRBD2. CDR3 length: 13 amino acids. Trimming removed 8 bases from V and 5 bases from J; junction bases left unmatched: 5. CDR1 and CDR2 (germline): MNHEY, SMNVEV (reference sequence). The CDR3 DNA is TGTGCCAGCTCGGCGGGAGGGGGAGATACGCAGTATTTT. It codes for CASSAGGGDTQYF.

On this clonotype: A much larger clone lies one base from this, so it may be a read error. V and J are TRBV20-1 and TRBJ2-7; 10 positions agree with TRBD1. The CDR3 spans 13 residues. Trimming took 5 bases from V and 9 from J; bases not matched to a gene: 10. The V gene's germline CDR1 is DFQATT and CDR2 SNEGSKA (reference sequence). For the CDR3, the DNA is TGCAGTGCTTCCGGGACAGGGGAAGTCGCGCAGTACTTC. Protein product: CSASGTGEVAQYF.

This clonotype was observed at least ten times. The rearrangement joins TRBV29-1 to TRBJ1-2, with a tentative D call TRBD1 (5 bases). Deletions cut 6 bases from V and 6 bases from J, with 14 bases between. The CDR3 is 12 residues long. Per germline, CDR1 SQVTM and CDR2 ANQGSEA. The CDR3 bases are TGCAGCGTCGGAGGGGCTTTGGATGGCTACACCTTC. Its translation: CSVGGALDGYTF.

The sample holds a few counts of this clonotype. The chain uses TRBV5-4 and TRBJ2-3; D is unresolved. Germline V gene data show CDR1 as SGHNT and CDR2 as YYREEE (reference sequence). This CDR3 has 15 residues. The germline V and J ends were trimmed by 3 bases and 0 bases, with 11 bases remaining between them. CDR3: CASSSQQTSTDTQYF. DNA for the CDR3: TGTGCCAGCAGCTCCCAACAGACTAGCACAGATACGCAGTATTTT.

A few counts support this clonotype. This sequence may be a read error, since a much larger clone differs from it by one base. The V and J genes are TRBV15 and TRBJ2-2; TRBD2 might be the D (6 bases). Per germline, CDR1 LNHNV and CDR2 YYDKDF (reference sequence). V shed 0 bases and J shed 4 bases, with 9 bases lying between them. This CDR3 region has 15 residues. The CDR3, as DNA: TGTGCCACCAGCAGAGACGGGAGTGGCACCGGGGAGCTGTTTTTT. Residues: CATSRDGSGTGELFF.

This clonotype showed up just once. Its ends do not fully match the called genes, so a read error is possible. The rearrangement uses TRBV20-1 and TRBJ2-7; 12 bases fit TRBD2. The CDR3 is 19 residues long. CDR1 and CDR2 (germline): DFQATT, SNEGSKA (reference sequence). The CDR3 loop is CSAGDFLGGLAGSSYEQYF. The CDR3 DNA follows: TGCAGTGCTGGAGATTTCCTCGGGGGACTAGCGGGCTCCTCCTACGAGCAGTACTTC.

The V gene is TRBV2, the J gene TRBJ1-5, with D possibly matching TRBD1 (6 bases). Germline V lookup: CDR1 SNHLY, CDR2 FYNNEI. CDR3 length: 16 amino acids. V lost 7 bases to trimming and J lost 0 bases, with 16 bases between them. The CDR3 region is CASIRGGQHSNQPQHF. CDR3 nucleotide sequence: TGTGCCAGCATCCGTGGGGGGCAGCATAGCAATCAGCCCCAGCATTTT.

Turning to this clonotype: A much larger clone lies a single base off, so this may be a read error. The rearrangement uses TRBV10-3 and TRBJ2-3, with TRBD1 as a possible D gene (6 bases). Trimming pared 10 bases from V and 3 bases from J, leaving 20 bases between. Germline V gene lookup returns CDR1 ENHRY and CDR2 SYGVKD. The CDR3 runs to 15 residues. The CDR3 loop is CASSRVQGGTDTQYF. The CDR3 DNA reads TGTGCCAGCAGCCGCGTACAGGGCGGGACAGATACGCAGTATTTT.

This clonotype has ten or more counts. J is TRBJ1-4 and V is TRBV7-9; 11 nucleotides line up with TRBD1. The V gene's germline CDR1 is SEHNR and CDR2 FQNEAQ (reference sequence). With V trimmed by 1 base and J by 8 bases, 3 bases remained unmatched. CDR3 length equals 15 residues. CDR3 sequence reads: CASSLGTGGIEKLFF. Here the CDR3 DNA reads TGTGCCAGCAGCTTAGGGACAGGGGGCATAGAAAAACTGTTTTTT.

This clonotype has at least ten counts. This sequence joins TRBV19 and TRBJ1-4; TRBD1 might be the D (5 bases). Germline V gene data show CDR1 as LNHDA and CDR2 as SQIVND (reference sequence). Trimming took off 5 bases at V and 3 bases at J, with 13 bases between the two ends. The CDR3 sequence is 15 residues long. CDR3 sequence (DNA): TGTGCCAGTAGTTTGGCAGGGAGGGCTAATGAAAAACTGTTTTTT. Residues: CASSLAGRANEKLFF.

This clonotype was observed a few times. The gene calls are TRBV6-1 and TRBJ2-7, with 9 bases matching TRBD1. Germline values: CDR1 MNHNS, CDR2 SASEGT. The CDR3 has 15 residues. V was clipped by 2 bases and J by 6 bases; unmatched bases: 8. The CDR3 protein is CASSETDRGWSEQYF. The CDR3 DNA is TGTGCCAGCAGTGAAACGGACAGGGGATGGAGCGAGCAGTACTTC.

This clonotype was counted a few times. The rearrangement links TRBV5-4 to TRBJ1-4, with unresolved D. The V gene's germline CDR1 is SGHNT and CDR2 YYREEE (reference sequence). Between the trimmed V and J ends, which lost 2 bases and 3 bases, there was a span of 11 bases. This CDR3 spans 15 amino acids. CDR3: CASSLGWGPNEKLFF. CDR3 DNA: TGTGCCAGCAGCTTAGGTTGGGGTCCTAATGAAAAACTGTTTTTT.

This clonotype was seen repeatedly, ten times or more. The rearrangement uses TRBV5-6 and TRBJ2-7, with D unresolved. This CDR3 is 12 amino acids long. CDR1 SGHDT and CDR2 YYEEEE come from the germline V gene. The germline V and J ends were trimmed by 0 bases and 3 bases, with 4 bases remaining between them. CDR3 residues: CASSLGNYEQYF. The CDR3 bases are TGTGCCAGCAGCTTGGGGAACTACGAGCAGTACTTC.

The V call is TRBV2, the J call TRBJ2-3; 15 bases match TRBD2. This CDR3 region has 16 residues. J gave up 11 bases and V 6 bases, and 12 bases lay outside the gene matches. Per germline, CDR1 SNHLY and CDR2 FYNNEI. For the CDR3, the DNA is TGTGCCAGCAGAGGGACTAGCGGGAGGACTACGACAGGGCAGTATTTT. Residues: CASRGTSGRTTTGQYF.

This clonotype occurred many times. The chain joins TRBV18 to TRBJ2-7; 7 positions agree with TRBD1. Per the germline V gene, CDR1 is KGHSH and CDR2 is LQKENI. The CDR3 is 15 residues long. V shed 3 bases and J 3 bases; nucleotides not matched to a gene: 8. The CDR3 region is CASSPTGPVGYEQYF. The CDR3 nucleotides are TGTGCCAGCTCACCGACAGGGCCTGTTGGCTACGAGCAGTACTTC.

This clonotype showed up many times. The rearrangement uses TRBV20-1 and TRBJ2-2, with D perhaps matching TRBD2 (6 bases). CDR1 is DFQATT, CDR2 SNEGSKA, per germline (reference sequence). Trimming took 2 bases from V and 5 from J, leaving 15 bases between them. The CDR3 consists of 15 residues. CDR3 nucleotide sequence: TGCAGTGCTAGACCGGTCGGGGGATGGACCGGGGAGCTGTTTTTT. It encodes CSARPVGGWTGELFF.

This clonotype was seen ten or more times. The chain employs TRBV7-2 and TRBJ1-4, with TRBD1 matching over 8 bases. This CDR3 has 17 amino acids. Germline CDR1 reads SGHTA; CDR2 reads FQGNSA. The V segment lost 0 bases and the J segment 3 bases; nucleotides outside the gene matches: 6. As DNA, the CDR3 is TGTGCCAGCAGCTTAGCTCTCCCGACAGGGGCTAATGAAAAACTGTTTTTT. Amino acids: CASSLALPTGANEKLFF.

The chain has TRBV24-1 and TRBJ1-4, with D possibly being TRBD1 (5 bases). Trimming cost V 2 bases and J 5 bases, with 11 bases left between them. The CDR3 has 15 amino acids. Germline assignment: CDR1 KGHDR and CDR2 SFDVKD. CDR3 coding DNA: TGTGCCACCAGTGATTCGGGGGACCTCAATGAAAAACTGTTTTTT. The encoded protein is CATSDSGDLNEKLFF.

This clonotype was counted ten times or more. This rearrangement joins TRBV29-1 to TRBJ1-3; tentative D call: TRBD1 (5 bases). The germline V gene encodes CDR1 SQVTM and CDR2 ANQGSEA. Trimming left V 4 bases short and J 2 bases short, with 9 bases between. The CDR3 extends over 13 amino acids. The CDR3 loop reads CSVAWGPGNTIYF. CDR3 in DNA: TGCAGCGTTGCTTGGGGCCCTGGAAACACCATATATTTT.

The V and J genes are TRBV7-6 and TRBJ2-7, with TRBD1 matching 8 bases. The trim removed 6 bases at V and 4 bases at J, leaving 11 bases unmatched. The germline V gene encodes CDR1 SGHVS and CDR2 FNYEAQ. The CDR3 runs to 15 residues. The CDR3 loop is CASSPGGTGGYEQYF. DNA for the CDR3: TGTGCCAGCAGTCCAGGGGGCACAGGGGGTTACGAGCAGTACTTC.

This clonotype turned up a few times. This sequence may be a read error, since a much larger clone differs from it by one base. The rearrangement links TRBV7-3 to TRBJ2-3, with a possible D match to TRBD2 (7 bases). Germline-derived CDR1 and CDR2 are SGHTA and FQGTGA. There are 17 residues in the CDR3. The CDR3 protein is CASSLRGGGLSTDPQYF. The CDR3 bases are TGTGCCAGCAGCTTGAGAGGCGGGGGCCTTAGCACAGATCCGCAGTATTTT.